The clone carrying this TCR beta chain was seen more than once but under ten times. Its specificity is not known. Germline V lookup: CDR1 SGHAT, CDR2 FQNNGV. This CDR3 has 13 amino acids. Trimming took off 0 bases at V and 5 bases at J, with 5 bases between the two ends. This entry is derived from a study of T cells after yellow fever vaccination. For the study at large: Preparing low-cell-number fractions relied on SMART-Seq v4 Ultra Low Input.

Generation of TCR cDNA used 5'RACE template switching (which added a universal primer site and UMIs). TCRdb fed the 5' RACE reads into MiXCR, producing one record per CDR3 protein. This sample has some 400,000 distinct CDR3 sequences; approximately 18% occur once, and the top ten carry over 15%. The study, taken as a whole, reports: Overall, a small share of clonotypes was seen in both CD4 and CD8 compartments. Compared with primary, the secondary response was weaker and peaked at day 5, not 15.

This receptor was obtained from a man between 18 and 29 years old who received the YFV17D yellow fever vaccine. The sample consisted of PBMCs, taken before the yellow fever booster vaccination. This rearrangement joins TRBV11-2 to TRBJ2-1; no definite D call. The chain's CDR3 is CASSLERDNEQFF. The CDR3 DNA sequence: TGTGCCAGCAGCTTAGAACGGGACAATGAGCAGTTCTTC.